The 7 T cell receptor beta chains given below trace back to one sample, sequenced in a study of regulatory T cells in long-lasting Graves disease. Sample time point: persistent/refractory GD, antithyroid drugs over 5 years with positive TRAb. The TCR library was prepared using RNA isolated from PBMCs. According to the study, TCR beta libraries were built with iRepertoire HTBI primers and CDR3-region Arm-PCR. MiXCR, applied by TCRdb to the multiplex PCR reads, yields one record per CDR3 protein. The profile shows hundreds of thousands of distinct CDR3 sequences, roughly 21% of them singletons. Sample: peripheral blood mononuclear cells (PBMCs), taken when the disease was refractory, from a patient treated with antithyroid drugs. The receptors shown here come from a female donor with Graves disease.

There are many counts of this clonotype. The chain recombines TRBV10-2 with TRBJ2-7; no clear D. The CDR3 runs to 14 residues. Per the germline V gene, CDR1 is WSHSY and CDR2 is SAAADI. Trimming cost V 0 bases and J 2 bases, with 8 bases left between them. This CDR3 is CASSESNDPYEQYF. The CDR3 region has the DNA TGCGCCAGCAGTGAGTCGAATGATCCCTACGAGCAGTACTTC.

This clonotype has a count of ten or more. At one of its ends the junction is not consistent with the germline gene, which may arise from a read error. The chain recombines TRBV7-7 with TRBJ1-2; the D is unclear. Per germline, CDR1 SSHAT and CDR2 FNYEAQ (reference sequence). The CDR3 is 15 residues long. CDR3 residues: CASSLKTPANYGYTF. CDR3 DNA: TGTGCTAGCAGCCTGAAGACTCCAGCTAACTATGGCTACACCTTC.

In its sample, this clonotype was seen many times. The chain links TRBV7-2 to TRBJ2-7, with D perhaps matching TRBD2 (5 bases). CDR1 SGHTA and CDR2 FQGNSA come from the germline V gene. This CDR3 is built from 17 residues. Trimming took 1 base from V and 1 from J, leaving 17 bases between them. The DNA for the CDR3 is TGTGCCAGCAGCTTAGGTCAGGCGGGCCTCCGGTCCTACGAGCAGTACTTC. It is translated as CASSLGQAGLRSYEQYF.

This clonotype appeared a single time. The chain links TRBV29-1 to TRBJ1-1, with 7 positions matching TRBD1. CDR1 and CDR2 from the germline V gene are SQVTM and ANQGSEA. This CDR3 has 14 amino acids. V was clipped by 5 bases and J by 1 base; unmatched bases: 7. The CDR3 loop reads CSVKTGARNTEAFF. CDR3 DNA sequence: TGCAGCGTTAAAACAGGGGCGAGGAACACTGAAGCTTTCTTT.

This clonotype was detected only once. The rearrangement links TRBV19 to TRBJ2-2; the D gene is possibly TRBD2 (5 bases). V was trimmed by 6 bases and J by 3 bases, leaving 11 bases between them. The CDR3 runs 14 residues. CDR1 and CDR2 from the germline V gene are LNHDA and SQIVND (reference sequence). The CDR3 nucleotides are TGTGCCAGTAGCTGGACTCGCTACACCGGGGAGCTGTTTTTT. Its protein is CASSWTRYTGELFF.

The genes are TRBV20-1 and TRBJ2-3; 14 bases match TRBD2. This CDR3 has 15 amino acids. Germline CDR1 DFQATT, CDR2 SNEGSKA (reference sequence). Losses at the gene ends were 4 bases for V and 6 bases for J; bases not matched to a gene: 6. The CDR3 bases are TGCAGTGCTACCGGGACTAGCGGGGGATTTGATACGCAGTATTTT. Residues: CSATGTSGGFDTQYF.

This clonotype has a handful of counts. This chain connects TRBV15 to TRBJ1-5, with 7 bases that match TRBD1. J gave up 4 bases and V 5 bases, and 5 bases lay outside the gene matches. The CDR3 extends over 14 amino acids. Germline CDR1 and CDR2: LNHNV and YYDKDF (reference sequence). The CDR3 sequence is CATSHLQGNQPQHF. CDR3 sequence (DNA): TGTGCCACCAGCCACTTACAGGGGAATCAGCCCCAGCATTTT.